This T cell receptor (beta chain) was captured by sequencing in a study of vaccination and CD4 T cells after COVID-19. Notes on the study in general: 304 of 307 vaccine-specific clones from convalescent patients were spike mono-reactive.

Sequencing of the DNA from cultured CD4+ T cells was carried out with the Oncomine TCR Beta short-read assay. One entry per CDR3 protein, called by TCRdb with MiXCR from the PCR reads. In the table there are about 13,000 distinct CDR3 sequences, around three fifths of which are singletons. This clonotype turned up a few times. Antigen specificity is unknown. Trimming removed 6 bases from V and 3 bases from J; junction bases left unmatched: 16. Looked up from germline, CDR1 is MDHEN and CDR2 is SYDVKM. CDR3 length equals 18 residues. Sample treatment: approximately 10-day PBMC culture with coronavirus spike peptide pools or control peptides (ViraFEST assay).

Sequenced: CD4+ T cells from blood, cultured in vitro. The clonotype originates from a human donor who had recovered from COVID-19. This rearrangement joins TRBV28 to TRBJ2-7; 11 nucleotides agree with TRBD2. The CDR3 loop is CASSPPSSGRSLGYEQYF. The DNA for the CDR3 is TGTGCCAGCAGCCCTCCGTCTAGCGGGAGGTCGTTGGGCTACGAGCAGTACTTC.